The entry that follows covers one T cell receptor beta chain sequence. The antigen this receptor binds is unknown. The input lacks base qualities; no much larger clone sits a single base away. From the cysteine through the phenylalanine, the CDR3 covers 15 amino acids. Only CDR3 DNA is held: 45 bases, read in frame from base 1. The germline V gene (reference sequence) provides CDR1 SEHNR and CDR2 FQNEAQ. V and J are trimmed by 1 base and 9 bases, and the gene matches miss 9 bases of the junction. Donors were a few dozen systemically healthy Caucasian individuals from Russia aged roughly 6 to 95 years. Approximately 10 milliliters of peripheral blood were collected from each donor into EDTA-treated Vacutainer tubes. Ficoll-Paque density-gradient centrifugation was used to isolate PBMCs, with at least 6.5 million per sample. Total RNA, at least 6 micrograms per sample, was extracted from PBMCs with Trizol reagent. Naive CD45RAhigh/CD27high T cell percentages were measured by flow cytometry on a PBMC aliquot from every donor.

This sample is part of a study of blood T cells in healthy people across ages (dated by TCRdb to about 2015). About the full investigation: In model experiments, template switching captured about one uniquely barcoded TCR beta cDNA molecule for every two T cells. To avoid experimental bias, donors of different ages were spread randomly across the sequencing lanes. Age-related changes in TCR beta repertoire diversity were measured in the study by deep sequencing normalized with unique cDNA molecular identifiers. Using the same blood draw, the study looked at two additional independent replicas of 1 million unique cDNA reads for two donors, one aged 18 to 30 and the other aged 80 or older. The donors were split into four age groups: young (average about 16 years), middle-aged (roughly 39), aged (more than 60) and long-lived (under 85). Results and caveats for the whole study, not just this receptor: A strong correlation was found between observed TCR beta diversity and the percentage of naive T cells measured by flow cytometry. Compared with the aged group, more naive CD4+ T cells, fewer expanded clones and increased TCR diversity were shown by the long-lived group, suggesting age selection. Because the CMV infection status of the donors was unknown, age-related changes in expanded clonotypes may potentially have been confounded. Observed TCR beta diversity per million T cells fell roughly linearly with age, and a significant reduction was already apparent by age roughly 40. Total diversity estimates from one million sequenced T cells were considered lower bounds and underestimates. Since profiling was done on bulk unsorted PBMCs, naive and antigen-experienced compartments could not be conclusively compared.

The library was made by 5' RACE. TCRdb shows the sequencer as Illumina HiSeq 2500. A second PCR of roughly 7 to 12 cycles was run with a J-beta primer mix and a sample-barcoded 5' primer. A unique molecular identifier was introduced onto each TCR beta cDNA molecule by a template-switch 5' adaptor carrying 12 random nucleotides. Each sample yielded at least 2.5 million CDR3-containing paired-end reads. All of the RNA was converted into first-strand cDNA using the Mint cDNA synthesis kit, with a TRBC-specific oligonucleotide serving as the primer. Following uracil-DNA glycosylase treatment, all cDNA underwent a first 18-cycle PCR with the universal primers M1SS and BC2_uni_R. The authors' pipeline ran thus. Each sample was normalized by randomly selecting 1 million high-quality reads, each carrying a distinct molecular identifier. Reads sharing molecular identifiers were discarded rather than binned into consensus sequences. MiTCR, set to a Q25 quality threshold and the strictest error-elimination algorithm, was used for CDR3 identification, clonotype clustering and error correction. A nonparametric unseen species model using Euler transformation provided a lower-bound estimate of total TCR beta diversity. Starting from the raw public reads, TCRdb applied fastp trimming at Q25, assembled clones with MiXCR and retained in-frame beta chains. Each record represents a unique CDR3 protein, reported with the most common genes and DNA among its rows. TCRdb's processing, not the study's, gives the V and J calls here. The sample contains approximately 830,000 distinct CDR3 sequences, about 62% of them found a single time. Around a quarter of the sample comes from the top ten.

The sequenced material came from blood. Rearrangement joined TRBV7-9 to TRBJ2-1, with 7 junctional bases fitting TRBD2. The clonotype originates from a man between 25 and 39 years old in good health. The CDR3 sequence is CASSLEAGTGGEQFF. The sequence in DNA is TGTGCCAGCAGCTTAGAAGCGGGGACGGGGGGTGAGCAGTTCTTC.